This entry features one TCR beta chain sequence. Antigen: not known. Other nucleotide sequences in the sample specify the same CDR3. Clones were read by immunoSEQ multiplex PCR, and TCRdb kept only the in-frame ones, dropping some. The sample carries a few million clones, roughly nine tenths recorded once. The data originate from a study of shared clonotypes between healthy human individuals. Study findings and constraints: Generation probabilities were higher for clonotypes shared across all four sorted-subset donors than for unshared ones. Genetic and exposure-history diversity was limited by the small donor number.

The germline V gene encodes CDR1 SGHRS and CDR2 YFSETQ. The germline V and J ends were trimmed by 0 bases and 0 bases, with 11 bases remaining between them. There are 16 residues in the CDR3. The chain is built from TRBV5-1 and TRBJ2-3; D not resolved. The source is a man younger than 35 in good health. Sequences were obtained from naive CD4+ T cells sorted from blood. Subset noted: CD45RA+ positively selected. In nucleotides, the CDR3 is TGCGCCAGCAGCTTGGCCCTGGGGTCTAGCACAGATACGCAGTATTTT. This sequence encodes CASSLALGSSTDTQYF.